The clone carrying this T cell receptor (beta chain) was observed a handful of times. Antigen unknown. The data are from a study of T cell repertoires in cytomegalovirus infection. As for the study in general: CMV infection plus the matching HLA type was flagged by public TCR beta signatures.

Findings and caveats of the study: Public TCR beta family frequency separated CMV-and-HLA carriers, including in an independent cohort.

One entry per CDR3 protein results from TCRdb running MiXCR on the reads. The sample carries 450,000 to 550,000 distinct CDR3 sequences, approximately 15% recorded once. This TCR was sampled from a human donor in good health (CMV status not recorded). Some clones in this sample may be carry-over from other donors' samples. The material sequenced was CD8+ T cells from PBMCs.

The CDR3 here is CASGLSRDAETQYF. CDR3 sequence (DNA): TGTGCTAGTGGTCTCTCCCGGGACGCAGAGACCCAGTACTTC. The rearrangement uses TRBV12-5 and TRBJ2-5; D assignment may be TRBD1 or TRBD2 (5 bases each). The CDR3 length is 14 residues. Germline CDR1 and CDR2: LGHNT and FRNRAP. Deletions cut 5 bases from V and 4 bases from J, with 14 bases between.